These 18 T cell receptor beta chains were sequenced from one sample in a study of blood T cell repertoires in COVID-19. Produced via immunoSEQ multiplex PCR; TCRdb's table is partial and in-frame only. The sample includes about 140,000 clones, 80% to 85% of them seen just once. Sequencing was done on a sample of peripheral blood. Receptors were obtained from a woman aged 60-75 years with acute or convalescent COVID-19.

J is TRBJ2-2 and V is TRBV9, with 8 bases lining up with TRBD1. The CDR3 contains 16 residues. V was clipped by 2 bases and J by 2 bases; unmatched bases: 5. Germline CDR1 is SGDLS and CDR2 is YYNGEE. CDR3 sequence (DNA): TGTGCCAGCAGCGTTAGGACAGGGATAAACACCGGGGAGCTGTTTTTT. Its protein is CASSVRTGINTGELFF.

This chain uses TRBV3-1 (or the pseudogene TRBV3-2) with TRBJ2-1, with D perhaps TRBD2 (7 bases). The CDR3 spans 15 residues. The V end was cut by 7 bases, the J end by 3 bases, with 16 bases between. Germline CDR1 is LGHDT and CDR2 is YNNKEL (reference sequence). The DNA of the CDR3 is TGTGCCAGCACCTATAGGGGGAGGGACTACAATGAGCAGTTCTTC. This sequence encodes CASTYRGRDYNEQFF.

This chain joins TRBV19 and TRBJ1-3, with D perhaps matching TRBD1 (6 bases). This CDR3 has 14 amino acids. CDR1 and CDR2 (germline): LNHDA, SQIVND (reference sequence). V was shortened by 5 bases and J by 6 bases, with 14 bases between the two germline ends. Written as DNA, the CDR3 is TGTGCCAGTAGTGGACAGTTTGGGGAAAACACCATATATTTT. It encodes CASSGQFGENTIYF.

The V gene is TRBV11-3, the J gene TRBJ2-1; 12 nucleotides line up with TRBD2. V lost 8 bases and J lost 0; bases outside the gene matches: 8. This CDR3 is built from 17 residues. The germline CDR1 and CDR2 sequences are SGHNT and YENEEA. CDR3: CASALAGGPPSYNEQFF. The CDR3 DNA sequence: TGTGCCAGCGCCCTAGCGGGAGGGCCCCCCTCCTACAATGAGCAGTTCTTC.

V gene TRBV3-1 (or the pseudogene TRBV3-2) combines with J gene TRBJ1-6; D is unresolved. The germline gives CDR1 LGHDT, CDR2 YNNKEL (reference sequence). Trimming took off 5 bases at V and 7 bases at J, with 15 bases between the two ends. The CDR3 extends over 15 amino acids. The CDR3 protein is CASSVRGGGNSPLHF. CDR3 in DNA: TGTGCCAGCAGCGTCAGAGGTGGTGGAAATTCACCCCTCCACTTT.

The sample holds a few counts of this clone. The chain links TRBV7-2 to TRBJ1-5, with TRBD1 as a possible D gene (6 bases). V lost 3 bases to trimming and J lost 4 bases, with 13 bases between them. Germline V gives CDR1 SGHTA, CDR2 FQGNSA. The CDR3 totals 15 residues. The CDR3 loop is CASSFVDSNNQPQHF. CDR3 sequence (DNA): TGTGCCAGCAGCTTCGTGGACAGCAATAATCAGCCCCAGCATTTT.

The genes are TRBV28 and TRBJ2-3; D remains ambiguous. The CDR3 length is 11 residues. The germline CDR1 and CDR2 sequences are MDHEN and SYDVKM. The V end was cut by 6 bases, the J end by 4 bases, with 5 bases between. The CDR3 reads CASSPADTQYF. DNA for the CDR3: TGTGCCAGCAGCCCGGCAGATACGCAGTATTTT.

The chain combines TRBV28 with TRBJ1-2; TRBD1 aligns across 8 bases. The junction had 7 bases not matched to a gene; V was cut back by 8 bases and J by 8 bases. This CDR3 has 12 amino acids. Germline lookup yields CDR1 MDHEN and CDR2 SYDVKM. The DNA of the CDR3 is TGTGCCAGCCACACAGGGGGACAGGGCTACACCTTC. Its translation: CASHTGGQGYTF.

This clone came up once. Its ends do not fully match the called genes, so a read error is possible. The CDR3 loop is CASSVDGDRGLDF. The CDR3 DNA is TGTGCCAGCAGCGTAGATGGGGACAGGGGGCTCGACTTT. The chain couples TRBV9 to TRBJ1-1; 12 bases align to TRBD1. CDR1 is SGDLS and CDR2 is YYNGEE in the germline V gene. The CDR3 sequence is 13 residues long.

V is TRBV5-3 and J is TRBJ1-5; D perhaps matches TRBD1 (6 bases). TRBV5-3 is filed as an ORF, its function uncertain. V lost 4 bases and J 2 bases, leaving 13 bases between the germline ends. The CDR3 spans 15 residues. In DNA form, the CDR3 reads TGTGCCAGAAGCCAGGGGTGGTGGGGCAATCAGCCCCAGCATTTT. It specifies CARSQGWWGNQPQHF.

The rearrangement links TRBV28 to TRBJ2-5, with D tentatively TRBD2 (5 bases). This CDR3 comprises 13 residues. V gave up 8 bases and J gave up 7 bases, with 17 bases separating them. CDR1 and CDR2 (germline): MDHEN, SYDVKM. The CDR3 DNA reads as TGTGCCAGCCATACCTTAAGCGGCGCGACCCAGTACTTC. It yields the protein CASHTLSGATQYF.

The V gene is TRBV9, the J gene TRBJ2-1, with 13 bases matching TRBD2. The CDR3 spans 15 residues. The germline CDR1 and CDR2 sequences are SGDLS and YYNGEE. V lost 3 bases, J lost 7 bases, and 4 bases stayed unmatched. CDR3 nucleotides: TGTGCCAGCAGCGAGACTAGCGGGAGGACAAATGAGCAGTTCTTC. Protein sequence: CASSETSGRTNEQFF.

The chain couples TRBV28 to TRBJ2-4; 9 bases line up with TRBD2. CDR1 is MDHEN, CDR2 SYDVKM, per germline. There are 16 residues in the CDR3. Germline trimming cut 4 bases from V and 8 bases from J; bases unmatched to any gene: 12. The CDR3 protein is CASSSPPSGEGDIQYF. In DNA, the CDR3 is TGTGCCAGCAGTTCCCCCCCTAGCGGGGAAGGGGACATTCAGTACTTC. The full variable domain, in which reference TRBV28 and TRBJ2-4 provide the parts outside the CDR3, is DVKVTQSSRYLVKRTGEKVFLECVQDMDHENMFWYRQDPGLGLRLIYFSYDVKMKEKGDIPEGYSVSREKKERFSLILESASTNQTSMYLCASSSPPSGEGDIQYFGAGTRLSVL.

The chain has TRBV5-4 and TRBJ1-1; D is perhaps TRBD1 (6 bases). The CDR3 runs 12 residues. Germline assignment: CDR1 SGHNT and CDR2 YYREEE (reference sequence). Trimming removed 0 bases at V and 10 bases at J, with 10 bases between. CDR3 nucleotides: TGTGCCAGCAGCTTGGGGGGGCAAGGAGCTTTCTTT. Translation: CASSLGGQGAFF.

V gene TRBV9 combines with J gene TRBJ1-6; D uncertain. Germline CDR1 is SGDLS and CDR2 is YYNGEE. This CDR3 comprises 13 residues. V gave up 4 bases and J gave up 7 bases, with 9 bases separating them. CDR3 sequence: CASSTDYNSPLHF. The CDR3 nucleotides are TGTGCCAGCAGCACAGACTACAATTCACCCCTCCACTTT.

This clone came up once. The gene calls are TRBV29-1 and TRBJ1-1; possibly TRBD1 for D (5 bases). V gave up 4 bases and J gave up 1 base, with 13 bases separating them. Germline lookup yields CDR1 SQVTM and CDR2 ANQGSEA. The CDR3 extends over 14 amino acids. The CDR3, as DNA: TGCAGCGTTGGGTTTGGGACTCAGAACACTGAAGCTTTCTTT. Its translation is CSVGFGTQNTEAFF.

The count of this clone is one. The J gene is TRBJ1-2, the V gene TRBV7-2; 8 nucleotides align to TRBD1. After removal of 5 bases from V and 4 bases from J, the junction contained 6 bases not matched to a gene. The CDR3 spans 14 residues. The germline V gene has CDR1 SGHTA and CDR2 FQGNSA. CDR3 amino acids: CASSPTGQGYGYTF. Here the CDR3 DNA reads TGTGCCAGCAGCCCAACCGGACAGGGCTATGGCTACACCTTC.

The chain links TRBV2 to TRBJ2-7, with 9 bases lining up with TRBD1. V lost 8 bases, J lost 1 base, and 3 bases stayed unmatched. Germline CDR1 SNHLY, CDR2 FYNNEI. The CDR3 contains 13 residues. CDR3 residues: CASGGQGSYEQYF. The CDR3 nucleotides are TGTGCCAGCGGGGGACAGGGTTCCTACGAGCAGTACTTC.